This TCR beta chain was recorded in a study of shared clonotypes between healthy human individuals. General study results and limits: The study sampled only blood, and tissue repertoires likely differ.

The test was conducted at deep level. Per the original methods: Because ImmunoSEQ provided only junction sequences with no quality scores, the filtering differed. Assay: immunoSEQ multiplex PCR; the TCRdb copy retains only in-frame clones and omits some. The V and J calls and the clone size are those of that table, but D and trimming were determined from the DNA. This table holds 450,000 to 650,000 clones, around 77% found once. J lost 0 bases, V lost 3 bases, and 15 bases had no gene match. The CDR3 length is 21 residues. Germline CDR1 MNHEY, CDR2 SMNVEV (reference sequence). Everyone who donated was a Caucasian adult who lived in Nashville, Tennessee. This clone has just a few counts. The antigen is not known.

The chain joins TRBV27 to TRBJ2-2; 11 nucleotides agree with TRBD2. Sequenced input: PBMCs. The sequence was obtained from a woman aged 35 to 49 in good health. Some clones in this sample may be carry-over from other donors' samples. Written as DNA, the CDR3 is TGTGCCAGCAGTTTTATGGCCCCGGGGCTAGCGGGAGGACCGAACACCGGGGAGCTGTTTTTT. Amino acids: CASSFMAPGLAGGPNTGELFF.